The present T cell receptor beta chain was sequenced within a study of T-cell reconstitution after alpha-beta-depleted transplantation in children. This clonotype was observed at least ten times. Its antigen is unidentified. This sample's TCRbeta library carried unique molecular identifier barcodes. TCRdb passed the PCR reads through MiXCR, listing each CDR3 protein once. The sample shows about 300,000 distinct CDR3 sequences, roughly 7.8% of them seen only once. The V gene lost 6 bases and the J gene lost 1 base, with 9 bases spanning the gap. This CDR3 is built from 13 residues. The study, taken as a whole, reports: One year post-transplant, T-cell counts and diversity were largely derived from T cells produced anew.

This chain joins TRBV12-3 or TRBV12-4 and TRBJ2-5; no clear D. The sample was peripheral blood, taken 360 days after TCRalphabeta/CD19-depleted stem cell transplant. The receptor's source is a female patient younger than 10 who had a stem cell transplant for Fanconi anemia, so the T cells may come from the graft donor. The CDR3 coding sequence is TGTGCCAGCAGAAGACAATTCCAAGAGACCCAGTACTTC. Its protein product is CASRRQFQETQYF.